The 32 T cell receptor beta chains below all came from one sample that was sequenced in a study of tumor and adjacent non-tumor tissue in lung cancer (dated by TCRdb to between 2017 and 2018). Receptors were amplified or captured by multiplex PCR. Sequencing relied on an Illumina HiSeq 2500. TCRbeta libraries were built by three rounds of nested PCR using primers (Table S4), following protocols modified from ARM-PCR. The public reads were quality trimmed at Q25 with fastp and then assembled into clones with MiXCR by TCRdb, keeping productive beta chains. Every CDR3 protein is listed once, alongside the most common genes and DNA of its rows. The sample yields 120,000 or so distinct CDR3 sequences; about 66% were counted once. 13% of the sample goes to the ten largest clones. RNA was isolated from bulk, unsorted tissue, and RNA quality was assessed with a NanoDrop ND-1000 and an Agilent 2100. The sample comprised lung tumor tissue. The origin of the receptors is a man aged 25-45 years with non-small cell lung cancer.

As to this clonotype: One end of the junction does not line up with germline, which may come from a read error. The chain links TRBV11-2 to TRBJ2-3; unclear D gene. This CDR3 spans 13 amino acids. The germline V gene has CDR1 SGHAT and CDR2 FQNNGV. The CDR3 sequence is CASNLDRADTQYF. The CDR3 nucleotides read TGTGCCAGCAACTTAGATAGGGCAGATACGCAATATTTT.

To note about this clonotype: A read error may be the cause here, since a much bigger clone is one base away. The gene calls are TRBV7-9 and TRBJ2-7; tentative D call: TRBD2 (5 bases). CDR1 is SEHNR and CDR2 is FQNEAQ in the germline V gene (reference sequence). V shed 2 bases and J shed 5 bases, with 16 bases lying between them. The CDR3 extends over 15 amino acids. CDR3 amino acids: CASSLTSRRIDEQYF. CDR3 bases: TGTGCCAGCAGCTTAACGAGCAGGAGGATTGACGAGCAGTACTTC.

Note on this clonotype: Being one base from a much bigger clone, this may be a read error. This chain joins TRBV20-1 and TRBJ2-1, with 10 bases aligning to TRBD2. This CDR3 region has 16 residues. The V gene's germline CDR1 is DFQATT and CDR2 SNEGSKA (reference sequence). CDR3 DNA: TGCAGTGCTAGAGATAGGCGGCTAGCGGGAGTCAATGAGCAGTTATTC. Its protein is CSARDRRLAGVNEQLF.

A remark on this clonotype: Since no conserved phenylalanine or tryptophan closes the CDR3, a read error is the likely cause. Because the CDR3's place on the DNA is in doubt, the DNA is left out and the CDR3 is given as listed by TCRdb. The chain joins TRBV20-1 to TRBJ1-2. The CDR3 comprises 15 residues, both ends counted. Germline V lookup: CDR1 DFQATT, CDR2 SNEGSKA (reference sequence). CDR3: CSARDPSGANYGYSI.

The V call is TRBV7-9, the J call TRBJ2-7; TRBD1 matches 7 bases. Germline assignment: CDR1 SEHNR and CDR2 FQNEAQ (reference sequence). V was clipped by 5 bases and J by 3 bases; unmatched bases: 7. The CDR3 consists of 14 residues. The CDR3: CASSHRDRNYEQYF. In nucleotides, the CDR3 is TGTGCCAGCAGCCACCGGGACAGAAACTACGAGCAGTACTTC.

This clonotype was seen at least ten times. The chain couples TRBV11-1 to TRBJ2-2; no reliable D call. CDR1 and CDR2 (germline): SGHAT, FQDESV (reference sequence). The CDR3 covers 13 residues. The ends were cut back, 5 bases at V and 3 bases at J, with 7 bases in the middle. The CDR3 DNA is TGTGCCAGCAGCCTCGAGTACACCGGGGAGCTGTTTTTT. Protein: CASSLEYTGELFF.

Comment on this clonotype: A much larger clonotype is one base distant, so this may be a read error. CDR3 sequence reads: CASSYRGRGGADTQYF. CDR3 coding DNA: TGTGCCAGCAGTTACAGAGGAAGGGGGGGCGCAGATACGCAGTATTTT. This chain uses TRBV6-2 or TRBV6-3 with TRBJ2-3, with D tentatively TRBD2 (7 bases). Per the germline V gene, CDR1 is MNHEY and CDR2 is SVGEGT. Trimming took 2 bases from V and 4 from J, leaving 16 bases between them. CDR3 size: 16 residues.

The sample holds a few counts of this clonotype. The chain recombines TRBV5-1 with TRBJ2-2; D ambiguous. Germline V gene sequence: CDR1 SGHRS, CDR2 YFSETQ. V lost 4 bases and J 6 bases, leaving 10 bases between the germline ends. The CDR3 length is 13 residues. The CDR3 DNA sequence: TGCGCCAGCAGCCTTGAGTGGGCCGGGGAGCTGTTTTTT. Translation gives CASSLEWAGELFF.

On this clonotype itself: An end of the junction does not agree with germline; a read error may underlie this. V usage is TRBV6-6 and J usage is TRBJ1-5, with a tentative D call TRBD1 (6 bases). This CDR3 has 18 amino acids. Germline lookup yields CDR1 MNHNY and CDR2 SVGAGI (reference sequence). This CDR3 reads CASSSGTGTYYSNQPQHF. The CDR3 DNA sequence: TGTGCCAGCAGCTCCGGGACGGGGACATACTATAGCAATCAGCCCCAACATTTT.

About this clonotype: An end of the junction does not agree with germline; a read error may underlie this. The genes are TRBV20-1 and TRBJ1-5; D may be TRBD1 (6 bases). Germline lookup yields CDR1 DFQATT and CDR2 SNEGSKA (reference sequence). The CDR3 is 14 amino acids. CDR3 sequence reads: CSAMNRGGNQSQHF. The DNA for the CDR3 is TGCAGTGCGATGAATAGGGGGGGCAATCAGTCCCAGCATTTT.

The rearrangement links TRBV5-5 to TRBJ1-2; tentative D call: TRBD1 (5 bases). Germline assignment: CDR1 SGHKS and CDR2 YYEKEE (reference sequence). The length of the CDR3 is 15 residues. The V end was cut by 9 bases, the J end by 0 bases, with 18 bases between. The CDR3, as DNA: TGTGCCAACAACTTGGATGCAGGGTCTAACTATGGCTACACCTTC. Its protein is CANNLDAGSNYGYTF. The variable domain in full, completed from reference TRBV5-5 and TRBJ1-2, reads DAGVTQSPTHLIKTRGQQVTLRCSPISGHKSVSWYQQVLGQGPQFIFQYYEKEERGRGNFPDRFSARQFPNYSSELNVNALLLGDSALYLCANNLDAGSNYGYTFGSGTRLTVV.

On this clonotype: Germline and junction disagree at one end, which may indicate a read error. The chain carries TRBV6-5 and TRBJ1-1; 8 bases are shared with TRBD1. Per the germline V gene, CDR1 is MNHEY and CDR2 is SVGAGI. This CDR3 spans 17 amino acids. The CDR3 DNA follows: TGTGCCAGCAGTCCGGGTCTTCGGACAGGGCTTAACACGGAAGTTTTCTTT. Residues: CASSPGLRTGLNTEVFF.

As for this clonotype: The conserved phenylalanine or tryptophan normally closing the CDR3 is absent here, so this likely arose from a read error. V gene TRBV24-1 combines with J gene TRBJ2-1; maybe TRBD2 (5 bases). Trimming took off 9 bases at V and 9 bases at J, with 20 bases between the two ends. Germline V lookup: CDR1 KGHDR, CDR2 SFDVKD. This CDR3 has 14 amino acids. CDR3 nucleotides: TGTGCCACCCACCGACTAACGCCAGTCGGTGAGCAGTTCGTC. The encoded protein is CATHRLTPVGEQFV.

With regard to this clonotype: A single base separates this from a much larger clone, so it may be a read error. CDR3 protein: CASSCGQTGQPQHF. CDR3 DNA sequence: TGTGCCAGCAGTTGCGGGCAAACTGGCCAGCCCCAGCATTTT. The rearrangement uses TRBV6-2 or TRBV6-3 and TRBJ1-5; no reliable D call. Trimming cost V 4 bases and J 7 bases, with 14 bases left between them. The CDR3 totals 14 residues. Germline loops: CDR1 MNHEY, CDR2 SVGEGT.

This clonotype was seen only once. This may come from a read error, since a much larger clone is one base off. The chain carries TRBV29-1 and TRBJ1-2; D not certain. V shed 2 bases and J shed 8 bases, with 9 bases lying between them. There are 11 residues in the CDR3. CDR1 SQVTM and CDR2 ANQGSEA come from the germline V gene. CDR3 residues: CSVETPRGYTF. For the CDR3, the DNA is TGCAGCGTTGAAACCCCTAGGGGCTACACCTTC.

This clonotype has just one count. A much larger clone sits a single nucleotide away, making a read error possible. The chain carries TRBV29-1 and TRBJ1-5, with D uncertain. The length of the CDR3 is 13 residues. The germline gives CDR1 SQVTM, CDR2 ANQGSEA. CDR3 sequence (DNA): TGCGCGTCCGGGAATACCCGCAATCAGCCCCAGCATTTT. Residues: CASGNTRNQPQHF.

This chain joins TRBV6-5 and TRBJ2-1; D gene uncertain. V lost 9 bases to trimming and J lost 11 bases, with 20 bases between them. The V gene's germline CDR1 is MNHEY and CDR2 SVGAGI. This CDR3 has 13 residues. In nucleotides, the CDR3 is TGTGCCAGTAGTCTCGAGCCATGGAGTAAGCAGTTCTTC. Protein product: CASSLEPWSKQFF.

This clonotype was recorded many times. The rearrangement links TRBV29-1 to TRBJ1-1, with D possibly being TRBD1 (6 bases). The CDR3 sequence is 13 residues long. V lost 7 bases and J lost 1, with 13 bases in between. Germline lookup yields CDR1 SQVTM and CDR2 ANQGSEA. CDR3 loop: CSGIKGQNTEAFF. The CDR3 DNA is TGCAGCGGAATCAAGGGACAGAACACTGAAGCTTTCTTT.

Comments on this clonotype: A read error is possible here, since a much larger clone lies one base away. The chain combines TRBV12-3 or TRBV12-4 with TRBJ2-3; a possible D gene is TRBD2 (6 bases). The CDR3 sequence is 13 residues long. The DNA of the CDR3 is TGTGCCACCGGGACTTCCCCCGCAGATAGGCAGTATTTT. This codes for CATGTSPADRQYF.

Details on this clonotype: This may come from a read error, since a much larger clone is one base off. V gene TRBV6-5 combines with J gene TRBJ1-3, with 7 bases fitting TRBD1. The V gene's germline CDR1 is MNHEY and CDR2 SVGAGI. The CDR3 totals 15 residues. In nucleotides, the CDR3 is TGTGCCAGCAGACTGGACAGGAGCTCTGGAAGCACCATATATTTT. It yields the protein CASRLDRSSGSTIYF.

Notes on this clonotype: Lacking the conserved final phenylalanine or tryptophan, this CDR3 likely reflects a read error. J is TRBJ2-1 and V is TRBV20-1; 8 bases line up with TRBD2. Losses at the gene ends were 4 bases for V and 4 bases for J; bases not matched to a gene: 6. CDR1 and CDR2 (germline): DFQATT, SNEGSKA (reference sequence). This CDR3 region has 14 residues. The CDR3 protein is CSAIVPGGYNEQFL. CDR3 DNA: TGCAGTGCTATAGTTCCGGGGGGGTACAATGAGCAGTTCCTC.

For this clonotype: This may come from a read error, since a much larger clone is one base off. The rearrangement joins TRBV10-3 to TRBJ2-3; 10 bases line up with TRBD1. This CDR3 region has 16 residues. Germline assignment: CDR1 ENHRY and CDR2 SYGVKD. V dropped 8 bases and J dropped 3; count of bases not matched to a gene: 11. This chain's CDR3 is CAILRQGAGETDTQYF. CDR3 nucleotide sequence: TGTGCCATCCTAAGACAGGGGGCAGGGGAGACAGATACGCAGTATTTT.

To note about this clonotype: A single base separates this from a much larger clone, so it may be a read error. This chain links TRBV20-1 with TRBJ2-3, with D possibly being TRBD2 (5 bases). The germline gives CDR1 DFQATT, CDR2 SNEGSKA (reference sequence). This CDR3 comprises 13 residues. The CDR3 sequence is CNALLGVRDTQYF. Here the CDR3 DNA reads TGCAATGCTCTGCTCGGGGTGAGGGATACGCAGTATTTT.

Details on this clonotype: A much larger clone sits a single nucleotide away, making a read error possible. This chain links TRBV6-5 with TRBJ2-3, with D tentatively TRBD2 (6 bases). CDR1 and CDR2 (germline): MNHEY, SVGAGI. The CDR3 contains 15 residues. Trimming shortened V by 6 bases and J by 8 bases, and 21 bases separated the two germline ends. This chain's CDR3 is CASREVKTSHVTQYF. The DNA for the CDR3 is TGTGCCAGCAGGGAGGTGAAGACTAGTCATGTTACGCAGTATTTT.

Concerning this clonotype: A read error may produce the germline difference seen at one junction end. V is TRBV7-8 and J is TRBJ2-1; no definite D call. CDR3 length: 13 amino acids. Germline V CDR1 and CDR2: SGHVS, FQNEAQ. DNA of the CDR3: TGTGCCAGCAGCTTGTCGCAGTACAATGAGCAGCTCTTC. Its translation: CASSLSQYNEQLF.

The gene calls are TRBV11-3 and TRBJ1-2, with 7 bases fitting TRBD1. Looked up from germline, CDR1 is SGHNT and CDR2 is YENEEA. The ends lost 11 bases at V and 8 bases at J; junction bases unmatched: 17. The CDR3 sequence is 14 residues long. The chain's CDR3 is CACNHRQGLMGYTF. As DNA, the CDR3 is TGTGCCTGCAACCACAGACAGGGTTTGATGGGCTACACCTTC.

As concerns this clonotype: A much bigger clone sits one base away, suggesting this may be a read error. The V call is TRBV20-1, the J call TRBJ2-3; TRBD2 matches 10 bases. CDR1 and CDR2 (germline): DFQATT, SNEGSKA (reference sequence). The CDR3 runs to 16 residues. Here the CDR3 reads CSAIHLAGGITDTLYF. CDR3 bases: TGCAGTGCGATTCACTTAGCGGGGGGTATCACAGATACGCTGTATTTT.

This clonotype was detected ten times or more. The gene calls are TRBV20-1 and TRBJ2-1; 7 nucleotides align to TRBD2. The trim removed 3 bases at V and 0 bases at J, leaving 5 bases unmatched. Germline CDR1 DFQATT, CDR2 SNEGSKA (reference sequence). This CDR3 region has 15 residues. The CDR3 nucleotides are TGCAGTGCTAGGATAGCGGGTCGCTCCTACAATGAGCAGTTCTTC. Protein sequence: CSARIAGRSYNEQFF.

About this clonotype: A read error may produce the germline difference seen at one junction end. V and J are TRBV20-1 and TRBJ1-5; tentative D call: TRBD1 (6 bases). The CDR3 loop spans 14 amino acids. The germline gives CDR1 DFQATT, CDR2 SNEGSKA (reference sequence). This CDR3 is CSARDNWDNKPQHF. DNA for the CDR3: TGCAGTGCCCGAGACAATTGGGACAATAAGCCCCAGCATTTT.

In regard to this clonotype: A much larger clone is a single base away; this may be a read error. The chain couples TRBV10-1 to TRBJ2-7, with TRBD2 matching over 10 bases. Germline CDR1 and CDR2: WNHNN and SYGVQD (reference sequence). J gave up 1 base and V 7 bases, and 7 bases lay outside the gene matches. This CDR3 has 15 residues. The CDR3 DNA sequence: TGCGCCAGCAACCCTAGCGGGAGAAAGTCCTACGAGCAGTACTTC. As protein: CASNPSGRKSYEQYF.

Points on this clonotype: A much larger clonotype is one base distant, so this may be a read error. Here the CDR3 DNA reads TGTGACAGCAATCCCCCAGGGGGCAGCGAGCAGTACTTC. This codes for CDSNPPGGSEQYF. This sequence joins TRBV5-5 and TRBJ2-7; 8 positions agree with TRBD1. The CDR3 loop spans 13 amino acids. The germline V gene has CDR1 SGHKS and CDR2 YYEKEE (reference sequence).

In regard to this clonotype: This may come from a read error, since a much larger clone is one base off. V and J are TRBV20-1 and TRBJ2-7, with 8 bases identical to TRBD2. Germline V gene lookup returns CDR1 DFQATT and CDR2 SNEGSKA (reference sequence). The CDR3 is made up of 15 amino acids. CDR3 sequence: CSARGSAGVSYKQYF. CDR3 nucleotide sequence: TGCAGTGCTAGAGGTTCAGCGGGGGTCTCCTACAAGCAGTACTTC.